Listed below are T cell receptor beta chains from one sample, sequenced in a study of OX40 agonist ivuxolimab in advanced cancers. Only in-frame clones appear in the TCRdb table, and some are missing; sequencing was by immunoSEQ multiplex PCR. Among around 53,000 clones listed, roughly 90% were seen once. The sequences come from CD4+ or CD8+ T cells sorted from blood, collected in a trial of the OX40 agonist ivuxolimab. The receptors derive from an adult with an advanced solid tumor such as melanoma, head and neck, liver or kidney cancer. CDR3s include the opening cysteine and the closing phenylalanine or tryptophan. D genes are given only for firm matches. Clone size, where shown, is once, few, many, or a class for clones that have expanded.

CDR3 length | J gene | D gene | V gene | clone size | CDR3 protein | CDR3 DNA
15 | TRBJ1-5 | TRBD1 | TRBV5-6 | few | CASSSDRVWGQPQHF | TGTGCCAGCAGTTCGGACAGGGTGTGGGGTCAGCCCCAGCATTTT
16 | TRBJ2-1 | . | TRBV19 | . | CASTASRGLRVNEQFF | TGTGCCAGTACTGCCTCAAGGGGACTTCGGGTTAATGAGCAGTTCTTC
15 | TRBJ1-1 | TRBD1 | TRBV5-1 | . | CASSLGQGRNTEAFF | TGCGCCAGCAGCTTGGGACAGGGGCGGAACACTGAAGCTTTCTTT
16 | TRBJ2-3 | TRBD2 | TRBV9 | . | CASSVASGGLTDTQYF | TGTGCCAGCAGCGTAGCATCGGGGGGGCTGACAGATACGCAGTATTTT
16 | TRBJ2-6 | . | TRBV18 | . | CASSLGGDSGANVLTF | TGTGCCAGCTCACTCGGCGGGGACTCTGGGGCCAACGTCCTGACTTTC
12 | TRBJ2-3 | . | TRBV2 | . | CASRADTDTQYF | TGTGCCAGCAGGGCTGATACAGATACGCAGTATTTT
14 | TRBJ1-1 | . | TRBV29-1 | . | CSVEDLRAGAEAFF | TGCAGCGTTGAAGATCTAAGAGCAGGGGCTGAAGCTTTCTTT
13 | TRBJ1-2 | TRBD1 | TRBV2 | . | CASSGGGNYGYTF | TGTGCCAGCAGTGGAGGGGGCAACTATGGCTACACCTTC
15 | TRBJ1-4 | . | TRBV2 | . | CASRGGHATNEKLFF | TGTGCCAGCAGGGGGGGACACGCAACTAATGAAAAACTGTTTTTT
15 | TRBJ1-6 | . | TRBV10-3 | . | CAISDWGQGDAPLHF | TGTGCCATCAGTGACTGGGGTCAGGGCGATGCACCCCTCCACTTT
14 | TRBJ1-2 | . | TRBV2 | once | CASSESGTGYGYTF | TGTGCCAGCAGTGAGTCCGGGACGGGGTATGGCTACACCTTC
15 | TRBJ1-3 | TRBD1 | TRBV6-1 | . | CASSSTGGSGNTIYF | TGTGCCAGCAGCTCCACAGGGGGCTCTGGAAACACCATATATTTT
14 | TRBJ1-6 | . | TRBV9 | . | CASSKDIHNSPLHF | TGTGCCAGCAGCAAGGACATCCATAATTCACCCCTCCACTTT
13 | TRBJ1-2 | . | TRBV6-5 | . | CASSRGVAGGYTF | TGTGCCAGCAGTAGGGGAGTGGCGGGTGGCTACACCTTC
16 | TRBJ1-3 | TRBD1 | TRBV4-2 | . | CASSTYGDRFGNTIYF | TGTGCCAGCAGCACCTACGGGGACAGGTTTGGAAACACCATATATTTT
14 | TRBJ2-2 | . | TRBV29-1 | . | CSVGSGVGTGELFF | TGCAGCGTTGGGTCCGGGGTCGGCACCGGGGAGCTGTTTTTT
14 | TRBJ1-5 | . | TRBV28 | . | CASSFLSGNQPQHF | TGTGCCAGCAGTTTCCTAAGCGGAAATCAGCCCCAGCATTTT
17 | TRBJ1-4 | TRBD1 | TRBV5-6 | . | CASSFTGWDRGPEKLFF | TGTGCCAGCAGCTTTACCGGCTGGGACAGGGGGCCTGAAAAACTGTTTTTT
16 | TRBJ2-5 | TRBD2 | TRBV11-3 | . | CASSFIGGAGQETQYF | TGTGCCAGCAGCTTTATCGGGGGAGCGGGGCAAGAGACCCAGTACTTC
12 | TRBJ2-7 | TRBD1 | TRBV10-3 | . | CATGQPTYEQYF | TGTGCCACGGGACAGCCGACCTACGAGCAGTACTTC
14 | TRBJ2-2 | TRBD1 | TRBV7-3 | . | CASSQGTGNGELFF | TGTGCCAGCAGCCAAGGGACAGGGAACGGGGAGCTGTTTTTT
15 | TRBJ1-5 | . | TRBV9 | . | CASSVDPNSNQPQHF | TGTGCCAGCAGCGTAGATCCCAATAGCAATCAGCCCCAGCATTTT
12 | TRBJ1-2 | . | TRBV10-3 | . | CAISESIEGYTF | TGTGCCATCAGTGAGTCGATAGAGGGCTACACCTTC
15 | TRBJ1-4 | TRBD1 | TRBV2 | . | CASRQGGSTNEKLFF | TGTGCCAGCCGACAGGGGGGTAGTACTAATGAAAAACTGTTTTTT
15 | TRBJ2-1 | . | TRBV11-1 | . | CASSLSGGSYNEQFF | TGTGCCAGCAGTTTATCCGGAGGCTCCTACAATGAGCAGTTCTTC